This T cell receptor (beta chain) was identified during a study of control samples from healthy donors and cancer patients. Measured with immunoSEQ multiplex PCR; TCRdb has only the in-frame clones, and not every one. The sample lists fewer than 95,000 clones; about 85% were seen once. Germline-derived CDR1 and CDR2 are SGHNT and YYREEE (reference sequence). This CDR3 is 14 amino acids long. Trimming removed 0 bases from V and 4 bases from J, with 10 bases in between. The chain recombines TRBV5-4 with TRBJ1-2; D ambiguous. The clonotype originates from a woman aged 40 to 49 in good health. Sequencing was carried out using blood. The CDR3 region has the DNA TGTGCCAGCAGCTTGGCCGCGTCTTCCTATGGCTACACCTTC. As protein: CASSLAASSYGYTF.